Listed here are 5 T cell receptor beta chains from one sample, sequenced in a study of cytomegalovirus exposure and HLA in healthy donors (dated by TCRdb to 2016 to 2017). The method was the immunoSEQ multiplex PCR assay. The multiplex PCR relied on a mix of 60 forward primers for TCR Vbeta segments and 13 reverse primers for TCR Jbeta segments. TCRdb carries this immuneACCESS record with in-frame sequences only. Its versions omit some clonotypes, under half of them owing to an unresolved V gene in the studies checked, with the rest unexplained. The sample contains roughly 120,000 clones, 69% of them found a single time. The ten most abundant clones make up about 5% of the sample. The specimen was PBMCs. These receptors were collected from a woman in her seventies in good health and CMV-seropositive.

This clone was observed a handful of times. In DNA, the CDR3 is TGTGCCAGCACCGGACTAGCGGGGGCCAGGGGTACAGATACGCAGTATTTT. Protein: CASTGLAGARGTDTQYF. The chain carries TRBV28 and TRBJ2-3, with 13 positions matching TRBD2. Germline V CDR1 and CDR2: MDHEN, SYDVKM. With V trimmed by 7 bases and J by 3 bases, 10 bases remained unmatched. CDR3 length equals 17 residues.

The CDR3 spells CAWSLGGGNQPQHF. The CDR3 DNA reads TGTGCCTGGAGTCTTGGGGGGGGAAATCAGCCCCAGCATTTT. The V call is TRBV30, the J call TRBJ1-5, with D perhaps matching TRBD1 (5 bases). The V gene lost 2 bases and the J gene lost 4 bases, with 12 bases spanning the gap. Germline-derived CDR1 and CDR2 are GTSNPN and SVGIG (reference sequence). The CDR3 length is 14 residues. The full variable domain, completed using reference TRBV30 and TRBJ1-5, is SQTIHQWPATLVQPVGSPLSLECTVEGTSNPNLYWYRQAAGRGLQLLFYSVGIGQISSEVPQNLSASRPQDRQFILSSKKLLLSDSGFYLCAWSLGGGNQPQHFGDGTRLSIL.

In its sample, this clone was seen once. The rearrangement uses TRBV7-6 and TRBJ1-3; D unclear. The CDR3 sequence is 15 residues long. V dropped 4 bases and J dropped 0 bases, with 10 bases sitting between them. Germline lookup yields CDR1 SGHVS and CDR2 FNYEAQ. The CDR3 spells CASSSTRGSGNTIYF. The CDR3 DNA follows: TGTGCCAGCAGCTCCACTCGGGGCTCTGGAAACACCATATATTTT.

This chain uses TRBV9 with TRBJ2-1; 9 bases map to TRBD2. This CDR3 has 13 amino acids. Germline loops: CDR1 SGDLS, CDR2 YYNGEE. The V gene end was trimmed by 3 bases and the J gene end by 10 bases; junction bases not matched to a gene: 5. The CDR3 DNA is TGTGCCAGCAGCGCCCCGCGGGGGGGCGAGCAGTTCTTC. Translating gives CASSAPRGGEQFF.

The J gene is TRBJ2-7, the V gene TRBV25-1, with 12 positions matching TRBD2. From germline, CDR1 is MGHDK and CDR2 SYGVNS. After removal of 5 bases from V and 7 bases from J, the junction contained 6 bases not matched to a gene. The CDR3 runs 14 residues. The CDR3 nucleotides read TGTGCCAGCAGTCCTAGCGGGGGGGCTCAAGAGCAGTACTTC. It translates to CASSPSGGAQEQYF.